This TCR beta chain was documented in a study of T cells after yellow fever vaccination. Study-level findings and limits: Some clonotypes were seen in both the CD4 and the CD8 compartments. These made up a small share and likely arose from convergent recombination. Weaker, the secondary response peaked sooner, at day 5 versus 15.

Between the trimmed V and J ends, which lost 5 bases and 5 bases, there was a span of 16 bases. Germline V gene sequence: CDR1 SGHTA, CDR2 FQGNSA. There are 15 residues in the CDR3. TCRdb called the 5' RACE reads again in MiXCR, with one record for every CDR3 protein. Here the sample spans roughly 310,000 distinct CDR3 sequences, 8.5% to 9% being singletons. Comment on this clonotype: Its matching antigen is unknown.

The specimen comprised PBMCs, sampled on the day of the first yellow fever vaccination. The chain uses TRBV7-2 and TRBJ1-5; D not resolved. This sequence originates from a man between 18 and 29 years old who received the YFV17D yellow fever vaccine. CDR3 region: CASSQPGGRYQPQHF. CDR3 coding DNA: TGTGCCAGCAGCCAACCGGGAGGGAGATATCAGCCCCAGCATTTT.